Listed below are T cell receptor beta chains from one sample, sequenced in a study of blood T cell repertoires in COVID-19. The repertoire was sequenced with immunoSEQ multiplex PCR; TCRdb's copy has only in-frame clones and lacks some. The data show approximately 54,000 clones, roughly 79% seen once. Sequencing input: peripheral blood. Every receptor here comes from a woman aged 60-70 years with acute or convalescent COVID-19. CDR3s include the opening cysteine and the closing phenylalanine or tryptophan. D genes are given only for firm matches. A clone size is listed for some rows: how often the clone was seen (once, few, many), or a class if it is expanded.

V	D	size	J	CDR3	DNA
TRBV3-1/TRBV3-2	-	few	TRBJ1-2	CASSQGSGGGYTF	TGTGCCAGCAGCCAAGGGAGCGGTGGGGGCTACACCTTC
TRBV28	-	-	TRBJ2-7	CASRDDYPSYEQYF	TGTGCCAGCAGGGACGACTATCCTTCCTACGAGCAGTACTTC
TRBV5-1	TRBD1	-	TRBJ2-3	CASSGTGGTDTQYF	TGCGCCAGCAGCGGCACAGGGGGCACAGATACGCAGTATTTT
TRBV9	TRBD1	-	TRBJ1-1	CASSVETGVNTEAFF	TGTGCCAGCAGCGTAGAAACAGGGGTGAACACTGAAGCTTTCTTT
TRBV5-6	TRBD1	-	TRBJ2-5	CASSFGTGERQETQYF	TGTGCCAGCAGCTTCGGGACAGGGGAAAGGCAAGAGACCCAGTACTTC
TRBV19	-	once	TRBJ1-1	CASSMSLNTEAFF	TGTGCCAGTAGTATGAGCTTGAACACTGAAGCTTTCTTT
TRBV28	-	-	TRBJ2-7	CASSLAGVSYEQYF	TGTGCCAGCAGTTTAGCCGGGGTATCCTACGAGCAGTACTTC
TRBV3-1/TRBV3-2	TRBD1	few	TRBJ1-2	CASSQGQGAVGYTF	TGTGCCAGCAGCCAGGGACAGGGGGCGGTTGGCTACACCTTC
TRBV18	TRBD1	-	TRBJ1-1	CASSPMGQGASFF	TGTGCCAGCTCACCAATGGGACAGGGGGCCTCTTTCTTT
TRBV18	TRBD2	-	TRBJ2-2	CASSPYGTSGRSDTGELFF	TGTGCCAGCTCACCATATGGGACTAGCGGGAGGTCCGACACCGGGGAGCTGTTTTTT
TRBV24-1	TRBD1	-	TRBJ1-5	CATSASGTGYSNQPQHF	TGTGCCACCAGTGCCTCCGGGACAGGTTATAGCAATCAGCCCCAGCATTTT
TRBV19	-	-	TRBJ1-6	CASSIGARTGSPLHF	TGTGCCAGTAGTATAGGGGCTCGAACCGGCTCACCCCTCCACTTT
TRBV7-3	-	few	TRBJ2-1	CASSPNGGPGDEQFF	TGTGCCAGCAGCCCCAATGGGGGTCCGGGGGATGAGCAGTTCTTC
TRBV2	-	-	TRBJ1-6	CASSDGGIPFYNSPLHF	TGTGCCAGCAGTGACGGAGGGATCCCCTTCTATAATTCACCCCTCCACTTT
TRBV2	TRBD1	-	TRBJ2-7	CASGMSGQGPEQYF	TGTGCCAGCGGGATGTCCGGACAGGGCCCCGAGCAGTACTTC
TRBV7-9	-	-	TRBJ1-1	CASSSISYMNTEAFF	TGTGCCAGCAGCTCCATTTCTTACATGAACACTGAAGCTTTCTTT
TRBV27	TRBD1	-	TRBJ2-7	CASSFDRGHEQYF	TGTGCCAGCAGTTTCGACAGGGGCCACGAGCAGTACTTC
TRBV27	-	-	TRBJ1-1	CASSLEGYIGRGEAFF	TGTGCCAGCAGCTTAGAGGGATATATTGGCAGGGGCGAAGCTTTCTTT
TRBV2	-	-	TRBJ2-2	CASFDRNTGELFF	TGTGCCAGCTTCGACAGAAACACCGGGGAGCTGTTTTTT
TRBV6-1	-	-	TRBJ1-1	CASSEVGAYTEAFF	TGTGCCAGCAGTGAGGTGGGGGCTTACACTGAAGCTTTCTTT